The rows below give T cell receptor beta chains drawn from one sample of a study of T cell changes during pregnancy in multiple sclerosis. Profiling relied on immunoSEQ multiplex PCR, and the TCRdb table lists in-frame clones only, not all of them. The table lists about 67,000 clones, roughly 92% of them singletons. Source: peripheral blood, taken in the second trimester of pregnancy. These receptors all come from a female donor with multiple sclerosis, enrolled in a pregnancy study. Both conserved end residues are part of each CDR3. D genes are given only for firm matches. A row's size may be missing; if present it is once, few, many or a size class.

TGTGCCAGCAGCTTTCACAGGGGGCCTAACTATGGCTACACCTTC | CASSFHRGPNYGYTF | - | TRBD1 | TRBJ1-2 | TRBV11-2
TGTGCCAGCAGCCCATCTGACTCTAACACCGGGGAGCTGTTTTTT | CASSPSDSNTGELFF | few | - | TRBJ2-2 | TRBV11-3
TGTGCCAGCAGCCCTGGGACTAGAATCCAAGAGACCCAGTACTTC | CASSPGTRIQETQYF | - | TRBD2 | TRBJ2-5 | TRBV5-8
TGTGCCAGCAGCTTACGGGGGACCGTCCTAACCTACGAGCAGTACTTC | CASSLRGTVLTYEQYF | once | - | TRBJ2-7 | TRBV7-2
TGTGCCACCAGCAGAGATAGGGGGGGGATCCCTAATCAAGAGACCCAGTACTTC | CATSRDRGGIPNQETQYF | once | - | TRBJ2-5 | TRBV15
TGTGCCAGCAGTTACCGGGGAGAGACCCAGTACTTC | CASSYRGETQYF | - | - | TRBJ2-5 | TRBV6-6
TGTGCCAGCAGGAGCGGGGGGGAGTCAGATACGCAGTATTTT | CASRSGGESDTQYF | - | TRBD2 | TRBJ2-3 | TRBV6-1
TGTGCCAGCAGCTTACCCGGACAGGGCTACGAGCAGTACTTC | CASSLPGQGYEQYF | - | TRBD1 | TRBJ2-7 | TRBV7-6
TGTGCCAGCAGCTTCAGGGAACAGAACACCGGGGAGCTGTTTTTT | CASSFREQNTGELFF | - | - | TRBJ2-2 | TRBV7-9
TGTGCCAGCAGTGACAAGACAGGTCCCAACACCGGGGAGCTGTTTTTT | CASSDKTGPNTGELFF | - | - | TRBJ2-2 | TRBV25-1
TGTGCCTGGAGTGTACCCGGGACTAACTCCTACAATGAGCAGTTCTTC | CAWSVPGTNSYNEQFF | - | TRBD2 | TRBJ2-1 | TRBV30
TGTGCCAGCAGTAACATCTACGAGCAGTACTTC | CASSNIYEQYF | - | - | TRBJ2-7 | TRBV6-5
TGCGCCAGCAGCTTGGTATTTGACACGAACACTGAAGCTTTCTTT | CASSLVFDTNTEAFF | few | - | TRBJ1-1 | TRBV5-1
TGTGCCAGCACCAGCGTGGGGCGGGGTGAAGCTTTCTTT | CASTSVGRGEAFF | - | - | TRBJ1-1 | TRBV6-1
TGTGCCAGCAGCTTAGAAGCAGGGGGGAACACTGAAGCTTTCTTT | CASSLEAGGNTEAFF | - | TRBD1 | TRBJ1-1 | TRBV7-6
TGTGCCAGCAGTGAAAGGGAGGGGAGTACTGGAAACACCATATATTTT | CASSEREGSTGNTIYF | - | - | TRBJ1-3 | TRBV6-1
TGTGCCAGCATCTCTGGAGGACCCAGCTATGGCTACACCTTC | CASISGGPSYGYTF | - | - | TRBJ1-2 | TRBV27
TGCGCCAGCAGTGAGACAGGGATGAACACTGAAGCTTTCTTT | CASSETGMNTEAFF | - | - | TRBJ1-1 | TRBV10-1
TGTGCCAGCAGCCTTTGGGGGGACTTGAACACTGAAGCTTTCTTT | CASSLWGDLNTEAFF | - | - | TRBJ1-1 | TRBV25-1
TGTGCCAGCAGCTCCCGGCTAGATTGGAATGAGCAGTTCTTC | CASSSRLDWNEQFF | - | - | TRBJ2-1 | TRBV7-2
TGTGCCAGCAGCTTAACCAGGGCCAACGAGCAGTACTTC | CASSLTRANEQYF | - | - | TRBJ2-7 | TRBV11-1
TGTGCCAGCAGTCCAACTGGGGGGACCTATGGCTACACCTTC | CASSPTGGTYGYTF | - | - | TRBJ1-2 | TRBV6-4
TGTGCCAGCACAGATGCTAACTATGGCTACACCTTC | CASTDANYGYTF | - | - | TRBJ1-2 | TRBV2
TGTGCCAGCAGCCGTGGAGGGAAGTATGAGCAGTTCTTC | CASSRGGKYEQFF | - | - | TRBJ2-1 | TRBV11-3
TGTGCCAGCAGCCGTGATCAGACGGACAGACTTAACACCGGGGAGCTGTTTTTT | CASSRDQTDRLNTGELFF | - | - | TRBJ2-2 | TRBV7-8
TGCGCCGCTAGCGCGAACACCGGGGAGCTGTTTTTT | CAASANTGELFF | - | - | TRBJ2-2 | TRBV10-1
TGCGCCAGCAGCTATGGACAGTACGAGGATACGCAGTATTTT | CASSYGQYEDTQYF | - | - | TRBJ2-3 | TRBV5-1
TGTGCCAGCAGTCCCCGGGGTGAAAAACTGTTTTTT | CASSPRGEKLFF | - | - | TRBJ1-4 | TRBV6-5
TGTGCCACCAGCAGAGGTACTAGCGGGGGGGCTTCAGAGACCCAGTACTTC | CATSRGTSGGASETQYF | - | TRBD2 | TRBJ2-5 | TRBV15
TGTGCCAGTAGTATTCCAGGGGCGGTCACTGAAGCTTTCTTT | CASSIPGAVTEAFF | - | - | TRBJ1-1 | TRBV19
TGCGCCAGCAGCCCCGTACAATCAGGGGGCTCCGACGTATCTTTCTTT | CASSPVQSGGSDVSFF | - | TRBD1 | TRBJ1-1 | TRBV5-1
TGTGCCAGCAGCTCCCGAGCTAGCGGAAGTGTGGATGAGCAGTTCTTC | CASSSRASGSVDEQFF | - | TRBD2 | TRBJ2-1 | TRBV5-4
TGTGCCAGCAGCGCCTCGACAGGGGGCACTGAAGCTTTCTTT | CASSASTGGTEAFF | few | TRBD1 | TRBJ1-1 | TRBV9
TGTGCCAGCAGCTTGTCATATGGTTCAGATGAAGCTTTCTTT | CASSLSYGSDEAFF | - | - | TRBJ1-1 | TRBV5-5
TGCAGCGTTGAAAGACCCCTTCGGACAGGCTATGGCTACACCTTC | CSVERPLRTGYGYTF | - | TRBD1 | TRBJ1-2 | TRBV29-1
TGTGCCAGCAGCCACAGGGTGGTAGGCGGTGAGCAGTTCTTC | CASSHRVVGGEQFF | - | - | TRBJ2-1 | TRBV7-6
TGTGCCAGCAGCTCGACGAAACAGGGGAACACTGAAGCTTTCTTT | CASSSTKQGNTEAFF | - | - | TRBJ1-1 | TRBV5-4